Listed below are T cell receptor beta chains from one sample, sequenced in a study of cytomegalovirus exposure and HLA in healthy donors. The protocol was immunoSEQ multiplex PCR, while the TCRdb copy is restricted to in-frame clones and leaves out a portion. Among under 200,000 clones listed, 68% were seen once. Material: PBMCs. The receptors were sampled from a woman aged 40 to 49 in good health and CMV-seropositive. Both conserved end residues are part of each CDR3. The order of the fields is V gene, clone size, D gene, J gene, CDR3 protein, CDR3 DNA. D genes are given only for firm matches. Size tells how often a clone was seen (once, few, many) or the class of an expanded clone, and some rows leave it out.

TRBV4-3	.	TRBD1	TRBJ1-2	CASSQAWGQPPDYGYTF	TGCGCCAGCAGCCAAGCTTGGGGACAGCCACCCGACTATGGCTACACCTTC
TRBV4-3	.	.	TRBJ2-1	CASSQADNEQFF	TGCGCCAGCAGCCAAGCGGACAATGAGCAGTTCTTC
TRBV13	.	TRBD2	TRBJ2-4	CASSLPRGGPKNIQYF	TGTGCCAGCAGCTTACCGCGCGGGGGGCCCAAAAACATTCAGTACTTC
TRBV7-9	.	.	TRBJ2-7	CASSVLTVYEQYF	TGTGCCAGCAGCGTACTGACAGTTTACGAGCAGTACTTC
TRBV19	.	.	TRBJ2-7	CASSIGSGFEQYF	TGTGCCAGTAGTATAGGTTCGGGGTTCGAGCAGTACTTC
TRBV27	.	.	TRBJ1-6	CASSLSGGFGSPLHF	TGTGCCAGCAGTTTATCCGGCGGGTTTGGTTCACCCCTCCACTTT
TRBV19	.	TRBD1	TRBJ1-1	CASSVRDRGNTEAFF	TGTGCCAGTAGTGTCCGGGACAGGGGGAACACTGAAGCTTTCTTT
TRBV19	few	.	TRBJ1-5	CASSIQGGFNQPQHF	TGTGCCAGTAGTATACAGGGAGGATTCAATCAGCCCCAGCATTTT
TRBV15	.	TRBD1	TRBJ1-4	CATSREGQGGEKLFF	TGTGCCACCAGCAGAGAAGGACAGGGAGGTGAAAAACTGTTTTTT
TRBV5-1	.	.	TRBJ1-2	CASSPEDSLFGYPF	TGCGCCAGCAGCCCCGAGGACAGTCTATTTGGCTACCCCTTC
TRBV28	few	TRBD1	TRBJ2-7	CASTPPGQGPDEQYF	TGTGCCAGCACCCCCCCCGGACAGGGACCTGACGAGCAGTACTTC
TRBV28	.	TRBD1	TRBJ1-2	CASSSNDGQGVYGYTF	TGTGCCAGCAGTTCCAACGATGGACAGGGGGTTTATGGCTACACCTTC
TRBV5-4	once	.	TRBJ1-3	CASSRGGGWAGNTIYF	TGTGCCAGCAGCCGGGGTGGAGGGTGGGCAGGAAACACCATATATTTT
TRBV5-5	.	.	TRBJ1-1	CASSLEARPNTEAFF	TGTGCCAGCAGCTTGGAAGCCAGGCCGAACACTGAAGCTTTCTTT
TRBV7-6	few	TRBD2	TRBJ2-3	CASSSALAGGSIDTQYF	TGTGCCAGCAGCTCCGCACTAGCGGGGGGTTCGATAGATACGCAGTATTTT
TRBV5-8	.	.	TRBJ2-5	CASSPARTAYQETQYF	TGTGCCAGCAGCCCCGCCCGGACAGCGTACCAAGAGACCCAGTACTTC
TRBV19	.	.	TRBJ1-2	CASSNLAVRQDGYTF	TGTGCCAGTAGTAATCTAGCCGTCCGGCAGGATGGCTACACCTTC
TRBV11-2	.	.	TRBJ2-6	CASSLRAGEGSGANVLTF	TGTGCCAGCAGCTTACGGGCAGGGGAAGGCTCTGGGGCCAACGTCCTGACTTTC
TRBV2	.	.	TRBJ2-7	CASRFTVYSYEQYF	TGTGCCAGCAGGTTTACGGTTTACTCCTACGAGCAGTACTTC
TRBV5-4	few	.	TRBJ1-1	CASIKAGANTEAFF	TGTGCCAGCATCAAGGCGGGTGCGAACACTGAAGCTTTCTTT
TRBV6-5	.	TRBD1	TRBJ1-5	CASRTGEAQPQHF	TGTGCCAGCAGGACAGGGGAGGCACAGCCCCAGCATTTT
TRBV10-3	.	TRBD1	TRBJ1-4	CAISEGTGEKLFF	TGTGCCATCAGTGAGGGGACAGGAGAAAAACTGTTTTTT
TRBV5-6	.	.	TRBJ2-3	CASSLGGNTDTQYF	TGTGCCAGCAGCTTGGGCGGGAACACAGATACGCAGTATTTT
TRBV4-1	.	TRBD1	TRBJ2-2	CASSQEMQGVKNTGELFF	TGCGCCAGCAGCCAAGAGATGCAGGGGGTGAAGAACACCGGGGAGCTGTTTTTT
TRBV7-3	.	TRBD2	TRBJ2-3	CASSASGDYTDTQYF	TGTGCCAGCAGCGCCTCTGGGGACTACACAGATACGCAGTATTTT
TRBV2	few	.	TRBJ1-5	CASSSSRGYQPQHF	TGTGCCAGCAGCTCATCCAGGGGCTATCAGCCCCAGCATTTT
TRBV28	.	TRBD1	TRBJ2-3	CASSPDRGRDTQYF	TGTGCCAGCAGTCCTGACAGGGGGAGGGATACGCAGTATTTT
TRBV18	.	.	TRBJ2-7	CASSPPSSTYEQYF	TGTGCCAGCTCACCACCTTCCAGTACCTACGAGCAGTACTTC
TRBV7-2	few	TRBD2	TRBJ2-7	CASSRGREYEQYF	TGTGCCAGCAGCCGGGGGAGGGAGTACGAGCAGTACTTC
TRBV5-8	.	TRBD1	TRBJ1-3	CASSLRTGGGNTIYF	TGTGCCAGCAGCCTCCGGACAGGGGGGGGCAACACCATATATTTT
TRBV4-3	.	TRBD1	TRBJ2-3	CASSQLDRGSTDTQYF	TGCGCCAGCAGCCAACTCGACAGGGGAAGCACAGATACGCAGTATTTT
TRBV4-1	.	TRBD2	TRBJ2-2	CASSPVGRAHTGELFF	TGCGCCAGCAGCCCGGTAGGGAGGGCCCACACCGGGGAGCTGTTTTTT
TRBV12-5	.	.	TRBJ2-1	CASGLVTGGSYNEQFF	TGTGCTAGTGGTTTGGTGACAGGTGGCTCCTACAATGAGCAGTTCTTC
TRBV6-5	once	TRBD2	TRBJ2-7	CASRTGGPSYEQYF	TGTGCCAGCAGGACGGGGGGGCCATCCTACGAGCAGTACTTC
TRBV20-1	.	.	TRBJ2-5	CSATPQTRQYF	TGCAGTGCTACCCCTCAGACTAGGCAGTACTTC
TRBV9	.	TRBD2	TRBJ2-1	CASSPGLATNNEQFF	TGTGCCAGCAGCCCGGGACTAGCGACGAACAATGAGCAGTTCTTC
TRBV28	.	.	TRBJ1-5	CASSFGNVGSQPQHF	TGTGCCAGCAGCTTCGGGAATGTGGGAAGTCAGCCCCAGCATTTT
TRBV5-1	.	TRBD1	TRBJ2-1	CASSSRQGPYNEQFF	TGCGCCAGCAGCTCTCGACAGGGGCCTTACAATGAGCAGTTCTTC
TRBV4-2	.	.	TRBJ1-3	CASSQEGLSGNTIYF	TGTGCCAGCAGCCAAGAAGGACTGAGTGGAAACACCATATATTTT
TRBV7-2	.	TRBD1	TRBJ1-6	CASSPSGTGLLNSPLHF	TGTGCCAGCAGCCCATCCGGGACAGGGCTTTTGAATTCACCCCTCCACTTT
TRBV10-3	.	.	TRBJ1-1	CAANTESLAEAFF	TGTGCCGCCAATACAGAGTCCCTTGCTGAAGCTTTCTTT
TRBV6-5	.	TRBD1	TRBJ1-1	CASSSGQVIAEAFF	TGTGCCAGCAGTTCTGGACAGGTAATCGCTGAAGCTTTCTTT
TRBV18	.	TRBD1	TRBJ1-3	CASSWGQASSGNTIYF	TGTGCCAGCTCCTGGGGACAGGCCAGCTCTGGAAACACCATATATTTT
TRBV6-4	.	.	TRBJ1-4	CASSDSRETNEKLFF	TGTGCCAGCAGTGACTCGAGGGAAACTAATGAAAAACTGTTTTTT
TRBV4-3	.	.	TRBJ1-2	CASSQGGITDYGYTF	TGCGCCAGCAGCCAAGGAGGTATTACCGACTATGGCTACACCTTC
TRBV4-2	.	.	TRBJ1-1	CASSQDLSRQDTEAFF	TGTGCCAGCAGCCAAGATTTGTCCCGTCAGGACACTGAAGCTTTCTTT
TRBV4-1	.	TRBD1	TRBJ1-1	CASRRTGRFATEAFF	TGCGCCAGCAGACGGACAGGGAGGTTTGCCACTGAAGCTTTCTTT
TRBV28	few	.	TRBJ1-5	CASSFFVQGYQPQHF	TGTGCCAGCAGTTTCTTCGTTCAGGGTTATCAGCCCCAGCATTTT
TRBV2	few	TRBD1	TRBJ1-4	CASREQGASEKLFF	TGTGCCAGCAGGGAACAGGGGGCGAGCGAAAAACTGTTTTTT